This T cell receptor (beta chain) was recorded in a study of spatial heterogeneity in lung cancer. Study-level background: The donor group consisted of around 70 patients who had untreated, early-stage non-small cell lung cancer. Each time, sequencing found more beta-chain sequences than alpha-chain sequences. Any follow-up PBMC samples that were available went on to be sequenced, and the median time to follow-up was roughly two years after resection.

TCRdb analysed the 5' RACE reads with MiXCR anew, one entry per CDR3 protein. Counted here are more than 95,000 distinct CDR3 sequences, 9.5% to 15% occurring once; the ten biggest clones make up around 17%. For this clonotype: Its target is not known.

Study-level findings and limits: Ubiquitous expanded tumor TCRs were observed in blood more at resection than follow-up.

This CDR3 spans 13 amino acids. Germline loops: CDR1 PRHDT, CDR2 FYEKMQ (reference sequence). Trimming took off 2 bases at V and 4 bases at J, with 3 bases between the two ends. The time point is: blood at routine non-recurrence follow-up after resection. No cells were sorted before sequencing. The whole RNA sequenced was extracted from tumor, nontumor lung or frozen PBMC. This TCR derives from a male donor with early-stage non-small cell lung cancer. The V call is TRBV13, the J call TRBJ2-6; D ambiguous. The sequencing here drew on PBMCs, taken at follow-up. This CDR3 is CASSLRGANVLTF. CDR3 nucleotides: TGTGCCAGCAGCTTAAGGGGGGCCAACGTCCTGACTTTC.